The clone carrying this T cell receptor beta chain was detected once. These data originate in a study of blood T cell repertoires in COVID-19. Study-wide background: Sources were T cells, B-cell-depleted T cells, or PBMCs; the material itself was cDNA or gDNA.

Trimming took off 3 bases at V and 0 bases at J, with 5 bases between the two ends. The germline gives CDR1 WSHSY, CDR2 SAAADI. The CDR3 is 14 residues long. TCRdb keeps only in-frame clones here, not all; method: immunoSEQ multiplex PCR. The data show some 140,000 clones, roughly four fifths seen once. The receptor was derived from a young man who had recovered from COVID-19. The chain is built from TRBV10-2 and TRBJ1-4; D is uncertain. The sample taken for sequencing was PBMCs or T cells enriched from blood (not recorded which). The CDR3 sequence is CASSDRATNEKLFF. DNA for the CDR3: TGCGCCAGCAGTGACCGTGCAACTAATGAAAAACTGTTTTTT.